The 19 T cell receptor beta chains reported below all come from one sample, sequenced in a study of shared clonotypes between healthy human individuals. Repertoires were generated with immunoSEQ multiplex PCR, while TCRdb's copy carries only in-frame clones and drops some. This table holds around 2.5 million clones, approximately 94% found once. The sample comprised naive CD4+ T cells from PBMCs. Subset here: CD45RA+ positively selected. The source of these receptors is a man between 18 and 35 years old in good health. Some clones in this sample may be carry-over from other donors' samples.

The chain is built from TRBV19 and TRBJ2-1; TRBD2 agrees at 8 bases. The trim removed 5 bases at V and 5 bases at J, leaving 5 bases unmatched. Per the germline V gene, CDR1 is LNHDA and CDR2 is SQIVND (reference sequence). CDR3 length: 14 amino acids. CDR3 sequence: CASSAGRGNNEQFF. CDR3 nucleotides: TGTGCCAGTAGTGCCGGGAGGGGGAACAATGAGCAGTTCTTC.

Points on this clone: The sample holds other DNA sequences that translate to the same CDR3. The chain is built from TRBV29-1 and TRBJ1-3; D gene uncertain. Germline CDR1 reads SQVTM; CDR2 reads ANQGSEA. The CDR3 loop spans 13 amino acids. Trimming cost V 4 bases and J 0 bases, with 7 bases left between them. CDR3 amino acids: CSVVVSSGNTIYF. The CDR3 nucleotides are TGCAGCGTTGTCGTGAGCTCTGGAAACACCATATATTTT.

The chain recombines TRBV28 with TRBJ2-5, with a weak D call TRBD1 (6 bases). This CDR3 is 13 amino acids long. The germline gives CDR1 MDHEN, CDR2 SYDVKM. With 6 bases removed from V and 5 bases from J, the gap between germline ends came to 13 bases. CDR3 region: CASSRDKAETQYF. The CDR3 region has the DNA TGTGCCAGCAGCCGGGACAAAGCGGAGACCCAGTACTTC.

The V call is TRBV10-2, the J call TRBJ1-5; perhaps TRBD1 as D (5 bases). V gave up 3 bases and J gave up 4 bases, with 13 bases separating them. CDR3 length: 15 amino acids. The germline gives CDR1 WSHSY, CDR2 SAAADI. The CDR3 loop reads CASSDWGFTNQPQHF. Here the CDR3 DNA reads TGCGCCAGCAGTGATTGGGGCTTTACTAATCAGCCCCAGCATTTT.

The rearrangement uses TRBV5-1 and TRBJ1-2; TRBD1 aligns across 9 bases. From germline, CDR1 is SGHRS and CDR2 YFSETQ. The CDR3 spans 16 residues. V shed 3 bases and J 7 bases; nucleotides not matched to a gene: 13. The CDR3 sequence: CASSWEVREDRGGYTF. CDR3 sequence (DNA): TGCGCCAGCAGCTGGGAGGTCCGAGAGGACAGGGGTGGCTACACCTTC.

This chain joins TRBV7-3 and TRBJ2-1; D not certain. V gave up 2 bases and J gave up 7 bases, with 9 bases separating them. The CDR3 is 13 residues long. Germline lookup yields CDR1 SGHTA and CDR2 FQGTGA. CDR3 in amino acids: CASSLRGANEQFF. CDR3 nucleotides: TGTGCCAGCAGCTTACGTGGAGCGAATGAGCAGTTCTTC.

The chain employs TRBV28 and TRBJ1-6; D is uncertain. Germline loops: CDR1 MDHEN, CDR2 SYDVKM. This CDR3 has 15 residues. Trimming shortened V by 3 bases and J by 7 bases, and 13 bases separated the two germline ends. The CDR3 sequence is CASSLLALSNSPLHF. The DNA of the CDR3 is TGTGCCAGCAGTTTGCTAGCCCTTTCAAATTCACCCCTCCACTTT.

This clone was detected once. The genes are TRBV27 and TRBJ2-7, with D hard to call. CDR1 is MNHEY, CDR2 SMNVEV, per germline (reference sequence). This CDR3 spans 11 amino acids. Trimming left V 3 bases short and J 5 bases short, with 5 bases between. CDR3 nucleotides: TGTGCCAGCAGTTTGGTCGACGAGCAGTACTTC. Translated: CASSLVDEQYF.

This clone was counted only a few times. The identical CDR3 is also encoded by other nucleotide sequences in the sample. V usage is TRBV5-1 and J usage is TRBJ1-1; D is unclear. This CDR3 region has 14 residues. The V end was cut by 0 bases, the J end by 1 base, with 7 bases between. Germline V gene lookup returns CDR1 SGHRS and CDR2 YFSETQ. The CDR3 protein is CASSLAVENTEAFF. DNA for the CDR3: TGCGCCAGCAGCTTGGCCGTTGAGAACACTGAAGCTTTCTTT.

The chain links TRBV7-3 to TRBJ2-1; 14 nucleotides agree with TRBD2. CDR1 SGHTA and CDR2 FQGTGA come from the germline V gene. V trimming: 6 bases; J trimming: 6 bases; junction bases outside the gene matches: 4. The CDR3 length is 15 residues. CDR3 DNA sequence: TGTGCCAGCAGTTGGGGGACTAGCGGGAGCAATGAGCAGTTCTTC. It codes for CASSWGTSGSNEQFF.

The V gene is TRBV19, the J gene TRBJ1-5; D gene uncertain. Trimming cost V 4 bases and J 5 bases, with 9 bases left between them. The length of the CDR3 is 13 residues. Germline V gene lookup returns CDR1 LNHDA and CDR2 SQIVND (reference sequence). DNA of the CDR3: TGTGCCAGTAGTAAGGGTTGGGATCAGCCCCAGCATTTT. Translation gives CASSKGWDQPQHF.

The chain joins TRBV6-5 to TRBJ1-1; 8 bases map to TRBD1. Germline CDR1 and CDR2: MNHEY and SVGAGI. This CDR3 is built from 16 residues. V trimming: 2 bases; J trimming: 5 bases; junction bases outside the gene matches: 10. The CDR3 loop is CASSYRQGPLRTEAFF. The CDR3 DNA is TGTGCCAGCAGTTACCGACAGGGGCCCCTAAGGACTGAAGCTTTCTTT.

The chain combines TRBV23-1 with TRBJ2-1, with TRBD2 matching 10 bases. TRBV23-1 is sorted into the ORF group, with uncertain function. The junction had 8 bases not matched to a gene; V was cut back by 3 bases and J by 3 bases. This CDR3 is built from 17 residues. CDR3 region: CASSHPELAGGYNEQFF. In nucleotides, the CDR3 is TGCGCCAGCAGTCACCCGGAGTTAGCGGGAGGCTACAATGAGCAGTTCTTC.

The chain combines TRBV5-4 with TRBJ1-1, with 7 bases identical to TRBD1. The CDR3 totals 15 residues. Germline-derived CDR1 and CDR2 are SGHNT and YYREEE (reference sequence). J lost 0 bases, V lost 3 bases, and 5 bases had no gene match. In DNA form, the CDR3 reads TGTGCCAGCAGCTGGGACAGACCTATGAACACTGAAGCTTTCTTT. Its protein product is CASSWDRPMNTEAFF.

The chain joins TRBV5-8 to TRBJ2-1; D ambiguous. Trimming removed 0 bases at V and 10 bases at J, with 14 bases between. Germline V gene sequence: CDR1 SGHTS, CDR2 YDEGEE. The CDR3 length is 14 residues. This CDR3 is CASSLDGQMNEQFF. The CDR3 nucleotides read TGTGCCAGCAGCTTGGACGGGCAGATGAACGAGCAGTTCTTC.

The V call is TRBV7-2, the J call TRBJ1-2, with 8 bases that match TRBD1. Germline values: CDR1 SGHTA, CDR2 FQGNSA. CDR3 size: 15 residues. V gave up 6 bases and J gave up 4 bases; unmatched junction bases: 10. CDR3 bases: TGTGCCAGCAGGGCAGGACAGGGAAGGATCTATGGCTACACCTTC. Translation: CASRAGQGRIYGYTF.

The rearrangement uses TRBV7-9 and TRBJ2-4; D might be TRBD2 (5 bases). CDR1 and CDR2 from the germline V gene are SEHNR and FQNEAQ (reference sequence). The V end was cut by 5 bases, the J end by 5 bases, with 10 bases between. This CDR3 has 13 amino acids. The CDR3 coding sequence is TGTGCCAGCAGCGCCCGGGATCAAAACATTCAGTACTTC. Its translation is CASSARDQNIQYF.

The rearrangement uses TRBV2 and TRBJ2-4, with 9 bases aligning to TRBD1. CDR3 length: 15 amino acids. CDR1 SNHLY and CDR2 FYNNEI come from the germline V gene. V gave up 6 bases and J gave up 2 bases; unmatched junction bases: 5. The CDR3 nucleotides read TGTGCCAGCAGACTACAGGGGGCGACCAAAAACATTCAGTACTTC. This codes for CASRLQGATKNIQYF.

This clone turned up a few times. This chain uses TRBV10-1 with TRBJ1-1, with D maybe TRBD1 (5 bases). V shed 5 bases and J shed 4 bases, with 8 bases lying between them. This CDR3 has 12 residues. Germline V gene sequence: CDR1 WNHNN, CDR2 SYGVQD (reference sequence). The CDR3 bases are TGCGCCAGCAGTTCAGGGCGCACTGAAGCTTTCTTT. It codes for CASSSGRTEAFF.